Here is one TCR beta chain with its context. Its matching antigen is unknown. Germline CDR1 SGHAT, CDR2 FQNNGV. J lost 4 bases, V lost 5 bases, and 16 bases had no gene match. The CDR3 runs 17 residues. These data are taken from a study of T cells in localized non-small cell lung cancer. General study results and limits: One tumor region alone was sequenced, and heterogeneity therefore remains possible. Higher blood T cell density went with longer overall survival. Appearance in adjacent lung was seen for a median around 60 of the top 100 tumor clones. Tumor showed lower T cell clonality than uninvolved adjacent lung, where it was highest.

Some clones are missing from TCRdb's copy, which holds only in-frame ones; the method was immunoSEQ multiplex PCR. The repertoire holds 60,000 to 75,000 clones, with approximately 84% as singletons. The clonotype was recovered from a female donor aged 60 or older with stage I lung adenocarcinoma. The rearrangement links TRBV11-2 to TRBJ2-7; 8 bases match TRBD2. The sequencing here drew on peripheral blood, taken before any cancer treatment. The CDR3, as DNA: TGTGCCAGCAGCCCCACCCTGATCACTAGCGGAGGGTACGAGCAGTACTTC. Translated: CASSPTLITSGGYEQYF.